This TCR beta chain was retrieved from a study of cytomegalovirus exposure and HLA in healthy donors. V was trimmed by 2 bases and J by 3 bases, leaving 9 bases between them. Germline CDR1 is SGHNT and CDR2 is YYREEE (reference sequence). The CDR3 spans 14 residues. With 60 Vbeta and 13 Jbeta primers, the PCR was carried out. TCRdb's table, derived via immunoSEQ multiplex PCR, lists solely in-frame clones and lacks some. This sample has some 150,000 clones, with 75% to 85% found just once. Specimen: PBMCs. The chain is built from TRBV5-4 and TRBJ1-5; a possible D gene is TRBD1 (5 bases). The TCR comes from a woman aged 40 to 50 in good health and CMV-seropositive. This chain's CDR3 is CASSFGGNNQPQHF. The CDR3 region has the DNA TGTGCCAGCAGCTTTGGGGGGAACAATCAGCCCCAGCATTTT.